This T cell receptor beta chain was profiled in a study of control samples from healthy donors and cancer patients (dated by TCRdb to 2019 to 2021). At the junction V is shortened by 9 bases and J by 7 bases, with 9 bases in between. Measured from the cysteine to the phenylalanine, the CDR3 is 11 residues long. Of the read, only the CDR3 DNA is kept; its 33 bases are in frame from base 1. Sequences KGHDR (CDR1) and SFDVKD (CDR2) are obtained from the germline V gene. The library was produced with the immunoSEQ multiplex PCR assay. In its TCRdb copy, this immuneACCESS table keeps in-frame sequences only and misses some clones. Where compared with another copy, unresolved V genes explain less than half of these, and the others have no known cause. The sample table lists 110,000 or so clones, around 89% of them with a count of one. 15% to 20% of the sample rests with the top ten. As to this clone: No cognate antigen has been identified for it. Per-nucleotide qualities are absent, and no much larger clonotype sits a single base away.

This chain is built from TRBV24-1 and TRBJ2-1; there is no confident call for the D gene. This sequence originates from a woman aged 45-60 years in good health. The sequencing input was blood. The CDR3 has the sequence CATEVLNEQFF. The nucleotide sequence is TGTGCCACCGAAGTCCTGAATGAGCAGTTCTTC.